This T cell receptor beta chain comes out of a study of radiotherapy plus CTLA-4 blockade in lung cancer. Overall study results and limits: After treatment with radiotherapy plus ipilimumab, TCR clones that came from the tumor expanded in blood.

CDR1 and CDR2 (germline): MNHNS, SASEGT. The length of the CDR3 is 13 residues. V gave up 7 bases and J gave up 2 bases; unmatched junction bases: 2. Clones were sequenced by immunoSEQ multiplex PCR, and TCRdb holds only the in-frame ones, with some missing. The sample has 53,000 or so clones; less than 85% are singletons. Concerning this clone: Its antigen is undetermined.

The chain is built from TRBV6-1 and TRBJ2-3; TRBD2 matches at 8 bases. The sequence came from a human donor with non-small cell lung cancer who had stable disease on radiotherapy plus ipilimumab. The sequences come from peripheral blood, collected from a patient treated with radiotherapy plus ipilimumab. The CDR3 reads CASMRGDTDTQYF. CDR3 bases: TGTGCCAGCATGCGGGGGGACACAGATACGCAGTATTTT.